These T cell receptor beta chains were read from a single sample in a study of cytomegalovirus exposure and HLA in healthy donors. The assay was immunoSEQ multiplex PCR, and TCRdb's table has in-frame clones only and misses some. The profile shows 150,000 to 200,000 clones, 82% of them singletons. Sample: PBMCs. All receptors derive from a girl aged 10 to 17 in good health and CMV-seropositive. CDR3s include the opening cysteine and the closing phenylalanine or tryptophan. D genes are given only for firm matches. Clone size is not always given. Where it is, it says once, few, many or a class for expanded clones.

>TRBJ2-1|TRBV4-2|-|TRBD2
TGTGCCAGCAGCCAAGATCTACTAGCGGGAAGAGATGAGCAGTTCTTC
CASSQDLLAGRDEQFF
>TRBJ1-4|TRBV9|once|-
TGTGCCAGCAGCGTAGGAGGGTCAACTAATGAAAAACTGTTTTTT
CASSVGGSTNEKLFF
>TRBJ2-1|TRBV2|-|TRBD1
TGTGCCAGCACCAGACCCCGGGACAGTGAGCAGTTCTTC
CASTRPRDSEQFF
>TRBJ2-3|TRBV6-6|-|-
TGTGCCAGCAGTTACTCGACATTCACAGATACGCAGTATTTT
CASSYSTFTDTQYF
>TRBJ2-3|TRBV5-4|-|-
TGTGCCAGCAGCTTGACGGGGAGGAGCACAGATACGCAGTATTTT
CASSLTGRSTDTQYF
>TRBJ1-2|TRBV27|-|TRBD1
TGTGCCAGCAGTTTAATGGTAGGGGGCGATCCTAATGGCTACACCTTC
CASSLMVGGDPNGYTF
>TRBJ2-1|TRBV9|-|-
TGTGCCAGCAGCGTAGCTGGCGGGGCTAGTGAGCAGTTCTTC
CASSVAGGASEQFF
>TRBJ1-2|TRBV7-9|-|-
TGTGCCAGCAGCTTGGCGGCGGCCGGCTACACCTTC
CASSLAAAGYTF
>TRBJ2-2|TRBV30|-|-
TGTGCCTGGAGTCTTTCAGTCAGGGACACCGGGGAGCTGTTTTTT
CAWSLSVRDTGELFF
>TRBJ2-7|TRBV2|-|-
TGTGCCAGCAGTGGGGTAGGCAGGATCCCTCTTATCCCCTACGAGCAGTACTTC
CASSGVGRIPLIPYEQYF
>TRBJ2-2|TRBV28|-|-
TGTGCCAGCCCTAGCAGTTTGTCCGGGGAGCTGTTTTTT
CASPSSLSGELFF
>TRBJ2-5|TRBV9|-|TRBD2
TGTGCCAGCAGCACACTAGCGGGCGACGGGGAGACCCAGTACTTC
CASSTLAGDGETQYF
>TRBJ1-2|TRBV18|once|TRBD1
TGTGCCAGCTCACCGGGGACAGGCCCGAACTATGGCTACACCTTC
CASSPGTGPNYGYTF
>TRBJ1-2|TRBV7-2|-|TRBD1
TGTGCCAGCAGCTTTACAGGACAGGGCACCTATGGCTACACCTTC
CASSFTGQGTYGYTF
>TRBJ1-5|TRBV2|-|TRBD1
TGTGCCAGCAGTGGGGGACAGGGGGGAAGCAATCAGCCCCAGCATTTT
CASSGGQGGSNQPQHF
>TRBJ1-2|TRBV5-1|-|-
TGCGCCAGCAGCTTGAATGTAGTTGTTTATGGCTACACCTTC
CASSLNVVVYGYTF
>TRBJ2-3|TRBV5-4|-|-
TGTGCCAGCAGCTTAAGGGGAACAGATACGCAGTATTTT
CASSLRGTDTQYF
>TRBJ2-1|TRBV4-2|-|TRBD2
TGTGCCAGCAGCCAAGATCCACGCGGGAGCTCCTACAATGAGCAGTTCTTC
CASSQDPRGSSYNEQFF
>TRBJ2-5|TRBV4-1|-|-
TGCGCCAGCAACCGGGGAGGGGGGCCGGAGGAGACCCAGTACTTC
CASNRGGGPEETQYF
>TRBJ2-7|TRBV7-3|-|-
TGTGCCAGCAGCTTAGAGCCTCTCGGCTACGAGCAGTACTTC
CASSLEPLGYEQYF